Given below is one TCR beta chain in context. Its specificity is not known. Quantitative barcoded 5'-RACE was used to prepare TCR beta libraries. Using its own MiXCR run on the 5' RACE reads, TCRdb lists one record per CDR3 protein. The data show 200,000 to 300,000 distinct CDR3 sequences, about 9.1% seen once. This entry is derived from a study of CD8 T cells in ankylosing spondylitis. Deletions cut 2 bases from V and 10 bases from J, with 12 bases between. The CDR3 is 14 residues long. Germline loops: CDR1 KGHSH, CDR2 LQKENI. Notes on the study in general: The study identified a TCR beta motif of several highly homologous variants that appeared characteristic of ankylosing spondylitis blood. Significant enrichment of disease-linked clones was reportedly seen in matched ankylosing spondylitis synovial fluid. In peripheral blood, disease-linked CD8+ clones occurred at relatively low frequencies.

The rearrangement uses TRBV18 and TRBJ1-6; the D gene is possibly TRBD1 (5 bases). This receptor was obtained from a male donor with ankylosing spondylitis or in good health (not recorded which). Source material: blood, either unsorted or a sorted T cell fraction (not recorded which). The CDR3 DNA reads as TGTGCCAGCTCACCAGTCAGGGAAGGATCACCCCTCCACTTT. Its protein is CASSPVREGSPLHF.